Listed here are 10 T cell receptor beta chains from one sample, sequenced in a study of blood T cell repertoires in COVID-19. The table came from immunoSEQ multiplex PCR; TCRdb's copy has only in-frame clones and leaves some out. The sample holds 60,000 to 80,000 clones; roughly 85% are singletons and the top ten take approximately 5%. The sample consisted of peripheral blood. The origin of the receptors is a human donor in a cohort sampled during active COVID-19.

A few counts support this clone. This sequence joins TRBV7-2 and TRBJ2-7; 9 nucleotides line up with TRBD2. CDR3 length equals 15 residues. V trimming: 4 bases; J trimming: 2 bases; junction bases outside the gene matches: 6. Germline V gene data show CDR1 as SGHTA and CDR2 as FQGNSA. CDR3 loop: CASSSSSGAAYEQYF. The CDR3 region has the DNA TGTGCCAGCAGCTCGTCTAGCGGGGCGGCCTACGAGCAGTACTTC.

This clone was seen only once. This CDR3 reads CATSDVTRNTGELFF. The DNA for the CDR3 is TGTGCCACCAGTGATGTGACTAGGAACACCGGGGAGCTGTTTTTT. The chain uses TRBV24-1 and TRBJ2-2; maybe TRBD2 (6 bases). The CDR3 runs 15 residues. Trimming took 3 bases from V and 1 from J, leaving 8 bases between them. The germline V gene has CDR1 KGHDR and CDR2 SFDVKD.

This rearrangement joins TRBV18 to TRBJ1-1; 7 nucleotides line up with TRBD1. The CDR3 runs 15 residues. The ends lost 5 bases at V and 1 base at J; junction bases unmatched: 7. Germline V CDR1 and CDR2: KGHSH, LQKENI. CDR3 amino acids: CASSFTGTANTEAFF. CDR3 DNA: TGTGCCAGCTCATTCACCGGGACAGCGAACACTGAAGCTTTCTTT.

The chain uses TRBV18 and TRBJ2-3; 12 bases line up with TRBD2. CDR1 is KGHSH and CDR2 is LQKENI in the germline V gene. After removal of 2 bases from V and 6 bases from J, the junction contained 6 bases not matched to a gene. The CDR3 runs 16 residues. The CDR3 DNA follows: TGTGCCAGCTCACCAGGGACTAGCGGGTATACGGATACGCAGTATTTT. Amino acid sequence: CASSPGTSGYTDTQYF.

The chain carries TRBV4-3 and TRBJ2-5, with D tentatively TRBD1 (5 bases). V shed 0 bases and J shed 5 bases, with 10 bases lying between them. Looked up from germline, CDR1 is LGHNA and CDR2 is YSLEER. The CDR3 is 14 amino acids. CDR3 amino acids: CASSQEGAWETQYF. The CDR3 DNA reads TGCGCCAGCAGCCAAGAAGGGGCCTGGGAGACCCAGTACTTC.

The chain employs TRBV6-5 and TRBJ1-5, with 8 bases identical to TRBD1. The CDR3 has 13 residues. The trim removed 6 bases at V and 9 bases at J, leaving 7 bases unmatched. Germline CDR1 is MNHEY and CDR2 is SVGAGI. The CDR3 coding sequence is TGTGCCAGCAGCGGACAGGGCCCGGGGCCCCAGCATTTT. It translates to CASSGQGPGPQHF.

The rearrangement links TRBV16 to TRBJ2-5; D is unresolved. The CDR3 covers 13 residues. The V and J ends lost 1 base and 3 bases respectively, with 6 bases between them. CDR1 and CDR2 from the germline V gene are KGHSY and FQNENV. CDR3 loop: CASSQLSEETQYF. CDR3 bases: TGTGCCAGCAGCCAATTGAGCGAAGAGACCCAGTACTTC.

CDR3 residues: CASSVFQYNEQFF. The DNA for the CDR3 is TGTGCCAGTAGTGTTTTCCAATACAATGAGCAGTTCTTC. This chain links TRBV19 with TRBJ2-1; unclear D gene. This CDR3 spans 13 amino acids. The germline V and J ends were trimmed by 5 bases and 4 bases, with 9 bases remaining between them. Germline lookup yields CDR1 LNHDA and CDR2 SQIVND (reference sequence).

The rearrangement uses TRBV9 and TRBJ1-2, with a tentative D call TRBD1 (5 bases). V was pared by 0 bases and J by 4 bases, with 10 bases between. The CDR3 is made up of 14 amino acids. Germline loops: CDR1 SGDLS, CDR2 YYNGEE. This CDR3 is CASSVGDRGYGYTF. The CDR3 nucleotides are TGTGCCAGCAGCGTAGGAGATAGGGGCTATGGCTACACCTTC.

V is TRBV4-1 and J is TRBJ1-1; no definite D call. V was clipped by 4 bases and J by 1 base, with 10 bases between them. Germline V gives CDR1 MGHRA, CDR2 YSYEKL. This CDR3 contains 14 residues. CDR3 bases: TGCGCCAGCAGCCCTGTCGCAGGGAACACTGAAGCTTTCTTT. Amino acid sequence: CASSPVAGNTEAFF.